This TCR beta chain was found in a study of CD8 T cells in ankylosing spondylitis. Study-level findings and limits: Reportedly, significant enrichment of disease-linked clones occurred in matched ankylosing spondylitis synovial fluid. CD8+ disease-linked clones were present at relatively low frequencies in blood. Blood from ankylosing spondylitis patients appeared to carry a characteristic roughly 8-variant TCR beta motif. Some of the motif variants had earlier been found in reactive arthritis patients' fluid and blood.

The CDR3 length is 13 residues. The V end was cut by 6 bases, the J end by 7 bases, with 14 bases between. The germline CDR1 and CDR2 sequences are MNHNY and SVGAGI (reference sequence). For this clonotype: As yet, its antigen is unknown.

Construction of TCR beta libraries was performed using quantitative 5'-RACE with molecular barcodes. TCRdb passed the 5' RACE reads through MiXCR, listing each CDR3 protein once. The sample contains roughly 670,000 distinct CDR3 sequences, around a fifth of which appear only once. This TCR was sampled from a male donor with ankylosing spondylitis. Source material: blood, either unsorted or a sorted T cell fraction (not recorded which). J is TRBJ2-3 and V is TRBV6-6; D gene ambiguous. CDR3 bases: TGTGCCAGCAGCCCCCTTGGCGATCATACGCAGTATTTT. Its protein is CASSPLGDHTQYF.